A single sample gave rise to the 25 T cell receptor beta chains below, sequenced in a study of OX40 agonist ivuxolimab in advanced cancers. Repertoires were generated with immunoSEQ multiplex PCR, while TCRdb's copy carries only in-frame clones and drops some. The sample includes about 40,000 clones, around 88% of them seen just once. The specimen comprised CD4+ or CD8+ T cells sorted from blood, sampled in a trial of the OX40 agonist ivuxolimab. The receptor source for this set is an adult with an advanced solid tumor such as melanoma, head and neck, liver or kidney cancer.

The chain employs TRBV5-5 and TRBJ2-7; D is unclear. The CDR3 is 13 residues long. Trimming stripped 4 bases from V and 2 bases from J, with 10 bases between. Per the germline V gene, CDR1 is SGHKS and CDR2 is YYEKEE (reference sequence). Written as DNA, the CDR3 is TGTGCCAGCAGCCCCGGACCAGCCTACGAGCAGTACTTC. It codes for CASSPGPAYEQYF.

The V call is TRBV4-1, the J call TRBJ1-4; no reliable D call. Germline V lookup: CDR1 MGHRA, CDR2 YSYEKL. The CDR3 runs 11 residues. V gave up 6 bases and J gave up 8 bases, with 7 bases separating them. As DNA, the CDR3 is TGCGCCAGCAGACGTGGGGAAAAACTGTTTTTT. Encoded protein: CASRRGEKLFF.

The chain joins TRBV23-1 to TRBJ2-7, with a weak D call TRBD2 (10 bases). TRBV23-1 is marked as an open reading frame, function uncertain. Trimming stripped 4 bases from V and 3 bases from J, with 40 bases between. The CDR3 runs to 23 residues. The CDR3 loop is CASSRTGEMSRTSGTKWDYEQYF. CDR3 DNA sequence: TGCGCCAGCAGTCGGACAGGGGAAATGTCGAGGACTAGCGGAACCAAATGGGACTACGAGCAGTACTTC.

The chain recombines TRBV4-1 with TRBJ2-2, with 8 bases that match TRBD1. The CDR3 covers 15 residues. Germline CDR1 is MGHRA and CDR2 is YSYEKL. The V and J ends lost 2 bases and 4 bases, in that order; junction bases with no gene match: 3. CDR3 nucleotides: TGCGCCAGCAGCCAACTACAGGGGGGCACCGGGGAGCTGTTTTTT. It is translated as CASSQLQGGTGELFF.

The chain couples TRBV28 to TRBJ2-7; D call uncertain. The CDR3 has 16 residues. Germline lookup yields CDR1 MDHEN and CDR2 SYDVKM. Trimming removed 2 bases from V and 0 bases from J, with 14 bases in between. Here the CDR3 DNA reads TGTGCCAGCAGTTTAGGGAAAGAGCTAATCTCCTACGAGCAGTACTTC. Its protein product is CASSLGKELISYEQYF. Drawing the rest from reference TRBV28 and TRBJ2-7, the complete variable domain is DVKVTQSSRYLVKRTGEKVFLECVQDMDHENMFWYRQDPGLGLRLIYFSYDVKMKEKGDIPEGYSVSREKKERFSLILESASTNQTSMYLCASSLGKELISYEQYFGPGTRLTVT.

This chain links TRBV7-9 with TRBJ1-4; D is possibly TRBD1 (5 bases). This CDR3 is built from 12 residues. Trimming took 10 bases from V and 5 from J, leaving 11 bases between them. Germline loops: CDR1 SEHNR, CDR2 FQNEAQ (reference sequence). The CDR3 DNA sequence: TGTGCCATGGGACTGGGGAATGAAAAACTGTTTTTT. Its protein is CAMGLGNEKLFF.

The gene calls are TRBV27 and TRBJ1-5; no clear D gene. The length of the CDR3 is 14 residues. V gave up 3 bases and J gave up 6 bases, with 12 bases separating them. Germline V gives CDR1 MNHEY, CDR2 SMNVEV (reference sequence). The CDR3 sequence: CASSLARGSQPQHF. The CDR3 coding sequence is TGTGCCAGCAGTTTGGCCCGGGGATCTCAGCCCCAGCATTTT.

A single count supports this clone. The chain joins TRBV28 to TRBJ2-7, with D possibly TRBD2 on 5 matching bases. This CDR3 is built from 14 residues. The germline CDR1 and CDR2 sequences are MDHEN and SYDVKM. The germline V and J ends were trimmed by 6 bases and 0 bases, with 12 bases remaining between them. In DNA, the CDR3 is TGTGCCAGCAGCGAAGGACTGAACTCCTACGAGCAGTACTTC. Protein: CASSEGLNSYEQYF.

The V call is TRBV7-9, the J call TRBJ1-4; 9 nucleotides align to TRBD1. The junction had 8 bases not matched to a gene; V was cut back by 5 bases and J by 4 bases. CDR1 is SEHNR, CDR2 FQNEAQ, per germline (reference sequence). This CDR3 has 16 residues. CDR3 protein: CASSTGTGLGNEKLFF. The CDR3 DNA sequence: TGTGCCAGCAGCACGGGGACAGGGCTCGGTAATGAAAAACTGTTTTTT. The variable domain in full, completed from reference TRBV7-9 and TRBJ1-4, reads DTGVSQNPRHKITKRGQNVTFRCDPISEHNRLYWYRQTLGQGPEFLTYFQNEAQLEKSRLLSDRFSAERPKGSFSTLEIQRTEQGDSAMYLCASSTGTGLGNEKLFFGSGTQLSVL.

This chain links TRBV6-5 with TRBJ2-7; 11 bases align to TRBD2. CDR3 length: 15 residues. Unmatched junction bases numbered 6, after V lost 6 bases and J lost 2 bases. Looked up from germline, CDR1 is MNHEY and CDR2 is SVGAGI. The CDR3 bases are TGTGCCAGCAGACAAAGACTAGCGGGAACCTACGAGCAGTACTTC. This sequence encodes CASRQRLAGTYEQYF.

This clone was detected only once. V usage is TRBV30 and J usage is TRBJ1-2, with TRBD1 identical over 9 bases. This CDR3 is 14 amino acids long. Germline V gene sequence: CDR1 GTSNPN, CDR2 SVGIG (reference sequence). With 4 bases clipped from V and 6 bases from J, the junction kept 9 bases outside the gene matches. DNA for the CDR3: TGTGCCTGGACCCTCGGACAGGGGAATCATGGCTACACCTTC. Translation: CAWTLGQGNHGYTF.

The chain employs TRBV5-1 and TRBJ2-3, with 10 bases aligning to TRBD2. The J segment lost 3 bases and the V segment lost 0 bases, leaving 1 base of the junction unmatched. The germline gives CDR1 SGHRS, CDR2 YFSETQ. The CDR3 has 15 amino acids. The CDR3 DNA reads TGCGCCAGCAGCTTGGAACTAGCGGGGACAGATACGCAGTATTTT. Translated, it gives CASSLELAGTDTQYF.

This clone was found once. The V and J genes are TRBV6-7 and TRBJ1-1; unclear D gene. TRBV6-7 is known as an ORF, though its function is uncertain. V lost 0 bases and J lost 0, with 17 bases in between. This CDR3 region has 18 residues. In DNA form, the CDR3 reads TGTGCCAGCAGTTACTCGATGGACGGAGGGCGTATGAACACTGAAGCTTTCTTT. Translated: CASSYSMDGGRMNTEAFF.

This clone is classed as medium-sized. The CDR3 loop is CASRPGVGTGLEQYF. DNA of the CDR3: TGTGCCAGCAGGCCCGGTGTTGGGACAGGCCTTGAGCAGTACTTC. This chain connects TRBV5-6 to TRBJ2-7, with 8 bases that match TRBD1. The CDR3 extends over 15 amino acids. V gave up 5 bases and J gave up 7 bases; unmatched junction bases: 14. Germline lookup yields CDR1 SGHDT and CDR2 YYEEEE. Full variable domain (outside the CDR3, taken from reference TRBV5-6 and TRBJ2-7): DAGVTQSPTHLIKTRGQQVTLRCSPKSGHDTVSWYQQALGQGPQFIFQYYEEEERQRGNFPDRFSGHQFPNYSSELNVNALLLGDSALYLCASRPGVGTGLEQYFGPGTRLTVT.

The chain links TRBV12-5 to TRBJ2-1; TRBD2 matches at 10 bases. The CDR3 runs 15 residues. CDR1 and CDR2 (germline): LGHNT, FRNRAP. With V trimmed by 4 bases and J by 0 bases, 0 bases remained unmatched. The CDR3 spells CASGSSGGSYNEQFF. The CDR3 DNA is TGTGCTAGTGGTTCTAGCGGGGGCTCCTACAATGAGCAGTTCTTC.

This chain uses TRBV13 with TRBJ2-1; D unclear. Germline V gives CDR1 PRHDT, CDR2 FYEKMQ (reference sequence). The CDR3 consists of 13 residues. V shed 5 bases and J shed 1 base, with 6 bases lying between them. CDR3 sequence reads: CASSKRSYNEQFF. In DNA, the CDR3 is TGTGCCAGCAGCAAGCGTTCCTACAATGAGCAGTTCTTC.

The chain has TRBV7-8 and TRBJ2-5; D not certain. V lost 1 base to trimming and J lost 5 bases, with 17 bases between them. This CDR3 is 16 amino acids long. From germline, CDR1 is SGHVS and CDR2 FQNEAQ. CDR3 region: CASSLVGGRGMETQYF. The CDR3 region has the DNA TGTGCCAGCAGCTTAGTTGGTGGACGAGGAATGGAGACCCAGTACTTC.

This chain joins TRBV27 and TRBJ1-5; 11 bases align to TRBD1. This CDR3 is built from 17 residues. With 1 base clipped from V and 4 bases from J, the junction kept 6 bases outside the gene matches. CDR1 and CDR2 (germline): MNHEY, SMNVEV (reference sequence). The CDR3 loop reads CASSLLGTGGANQPQHF. CDR3 nucleotides: TGTGCCAGCAGTTTATTAGGGACAGGGGGAGCGAATCAGCCCCAGCATTTT.

The rearrangement links TRBV5-1 to TRBJ2-3, with 8 bases identical to TRBD2. The CDR3 sequence is 16 residues long. Germline CDR1 and CDR2: SGHRS and YFSETQ. V lost 0 bases and J lost 3; bases outside the gene matches: 6. This CDR3 is CASSLVGAGATDTQYF. CDR3 sequence (DNA): TGCGCCAGCAGCTTGGTCGGAGCGGGAGCTACAGATACGCAGTATTTT.

This clone has more than one count but fewer than ten. The V and J genes are TRBV9 and TRBJ2-1, with TRBD2 matching over 11 bases. CDR1 is SGDLS and CDR2 is YYNGEE in the germline V gene. The CDR3 has 17 amino acids. V gave up 2 bases and J gave up 8 bases; unmatched junction bases: 12. The CDR3 region has the DNA TGTGCCAGCAGCGTGGGACTAGCGGAAGGGTTTAGGGATGAGCAGTTCTTC. This sequence encodes CASSVGLAEGFRDEQFF.

CDR3 residues: CASSTRVTGELFF. The CDR3 region has the DNA TGTGCCAGCAGCACTAGGGTGACCGGGGAGCTGTTTTTT. The V call is TRBV7-8, the J call TRBJ2-2; D is perhaps TRBD2 (5 bases). The length of the CDR3 is 13 residues. Trimming removed 5 bases at V and 5 bases at J, with 9 bases between. From germline, CDR1 is SGHVS and CDR2 FQNEAQ.

The chain joins TRBV6-5 to TRBJ1-5, with D uncertain. Deletions cut 2 bases from V and 0 bases from J, with 5 bases between. Germline assignment: CDR1 MNHEY and CDR2 SVGAGI. The CDR3 spans 14 residues. CDR3 sequence reads: CASSYRYSNQPQHF. The CDR3 DNA is TGTGCCAGCAGTTACAGATATAGCAATCAGCCCCAGCATTTT.

V usage is TRBV30 and J usage is TRBJ2-7; 8 positions match TRBD2. CDR1 is GTSNPN and CDR2 is SVGIG in the germline V gene (reference sequence). There are 15 residues in the CDR3. Trimming removed 0 bases from V and 3 bases from J; junction bases left unmatched: 7. DNA of the CDR3: TGTGCCTGGAGTGTGGCTCTAGCGGGCCTCTACGAGCAGTACTTC. Its translation is CAWSVALAGLYEQYF.

V is TRBV28 and J is TRBJ2-2; 7 positions match TRBD1. CDR3 size: 14 residues. The J segment lost 2 bases and the V segment lost 7 bases, leaving 4 bases of the junction unmatched. In germline, CDR1 is MDHEN, CDR2 SYDVKM. CDR3 sequence: CASIGTENTGELFF. The CDR3 DNA is TGTGCCAGCATAGGGACAGAAAACACCGGGGAGCTGTTTTTT.

This clone was seen just once. Within the sample, other DNA sequences also encode this same CDR3. J is TRBJ2-7 and V is TRBV4-1, with D unclear. Per germline, CDR1 MGHRA and CDR2 YSYEKL. Trimming left V 3 bases short and J 3 bases short, with 9 bases between. This CDR3 spans 13 amino acids. This CDR3 reads CASSQGLGYEQYF. DNA of the CDR3: TGCGCCAGCAGCCAGGGTCTAGGCTACGAGCAGTACTTC.